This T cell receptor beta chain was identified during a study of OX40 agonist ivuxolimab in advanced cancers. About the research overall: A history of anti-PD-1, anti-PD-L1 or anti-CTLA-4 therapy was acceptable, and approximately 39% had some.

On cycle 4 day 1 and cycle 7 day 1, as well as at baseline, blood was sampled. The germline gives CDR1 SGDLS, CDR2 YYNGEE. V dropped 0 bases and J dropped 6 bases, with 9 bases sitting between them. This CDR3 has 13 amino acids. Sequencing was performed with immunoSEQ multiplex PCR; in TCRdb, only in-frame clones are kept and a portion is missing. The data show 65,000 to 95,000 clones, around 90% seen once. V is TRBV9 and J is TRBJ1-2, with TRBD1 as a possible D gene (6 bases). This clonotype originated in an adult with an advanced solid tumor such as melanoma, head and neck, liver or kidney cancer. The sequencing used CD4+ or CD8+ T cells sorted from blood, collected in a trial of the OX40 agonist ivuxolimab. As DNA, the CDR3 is TGTGCCAGCAGCGTAGCCTGGACAGATGGCTACACCTTC. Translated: CASSVAWTDGYTF.